The 32 T cell receptor beta chains in this list originate from one sample, sequenced in a study of T cell responses to AZD1222 COVID-19 vaccine. Profiled with immunoSEQ multiplex PCR; TCRdb holds only in-frame clones, not every one. The sample has 100,000 or so clones, about 83% seen once. The sequencing here drew on peripheral blood, taken on day 0 of AZD1222 vaccination. The receptors come from an adult in good health.

The CDR3 region is CASSYSPASRGYTF. The CDR3 bases are TGTGCCAGCAGTTACTCGCCGGCGAGTCGTGGCTACACCTTC. The rearrangement uses TRBV6-2 or TRBV6-3 and TRBJ1-2, with no clear D. This CDR3 has 14 amino acids. V lost 0 bases and J 7 bases, leaving 12 bases between the germline ends. The germline gives CDR1 MNHEY, CDR2 SVGEGT.

J is TRBJ2-5 and V is TRBV3-1 (or the pseudogene TRBV3-2), with TRBD2 identical over 12 bases. Germline CDR1 and CDR2: LGHDT and YNNKEL (reference sequence). V gave up 4 bases and J gave up 4 bases; unmatched junction bases: 7. CDR3 size: 16 residues. The CDR3 loop reads CASSPPSGGARETQYF. The CDR3 nucleotides are TGTGCCAGCAGCCCCCCTAGCGGGGGGGCCAGAGAGACCCAGTACTTC.

This rearrangement joins TRBV4-1 to TRBJ1-1; 8 bases map to TRBD1. Trimming at V came to 0 bases and at J to 8 bases, leaving 8 bases not matched to a gene. The CDR3 has 15 residues. Per germline, CDR1 MGHRA and CDR2 YSYEKL. This chain's CDR3 is CASSQDHGRQGEAFF. CDR3 bases: TGCGCCAGCAGCCAAGATCACGGGAGACAGGGGGAAGCTTTCTTT.

The chain has TRBV28 and TRBJ1-2; D not resolved. This CDR3 comprises 13 residues. Trimming took off 7 bases at V and 9 bases at J, with 18 bases between the two ends. From germline, CDR1 is MDHEN and CDR2 SYDVKM. The CDR3 DNA reads TGTGCCAGCACCTCCTCAAATATTGACCGCTACACCTTC. It encodes CASTSSNIDRYTF.

This clone has only one observation. The J gene is TRBJ2-1, the V gene TRBV30; a weak D match, TRBD1 (7 bases). The CDR3 has 14 residues. Germline V CDR1 and CDR2: GTSNPN, SVGIG (reference sequence). Trimming cost V 3 bases and J 2 bases, with 11 bases left between them. The CDR3 DNA follows: TGTGCCTGGAGCCCAGGGGGGCCCTACAATGAGCAGTTCTTC. It yields the protein CAWSPGGPYNEQFF.

The V gene is TRBV5-1, the J gene TRBJ1-1; 8 nucleotides line up with TRBD1. In germline, CDR1 is SGHRS, CDR2 YFSETQ. CDR3 size: 17 residues. The V segment lost 0 bases and the J segment 3 bases; nucleotides outside the gene matches: 10. Written as DNA, the CDR3 is TGCGCCAGCAGCTTGGTGGCAGGGGGCTACTTGGACACTGAAGCTTTCTTT. Translating gives CASSLVAGGYLDTEAFF. The full variable domain, completed using reference TRBV5-1 and TRBJ1-1, is KAGVTQTPRYLIKTRGQQVTLSCSPISGHRSVSWYQQTPGQGLQFLFEYFSETQRNKGNFPGRFSGRQFSNSRSEMNVSTLELGDSALYLCASSLVAGGYLDTEAFFGQGTRLTVV.

The gene calls are TRBV5-8 and TRBJ1-5; no clear D. The germline CDR1 and CDR2 sequences are SGHTS and YDEGEE. The CDR3 spans 13 residues. V was cut by 4 bases and J by 5 bases, with 10 bases left in between. The CDR3 region is CASSPGRDQPQHF. The DNA of the CDR3 is TGTGCCAGCAGCCCCGGACGTGATCAGCCCCAGCATTTT.

The chain employs TRBV18 and TRBJ2-2, with TRBD1 identical over 7 bases. The CDR3 length is 15 residues. Germline V CDR1 and CDR2: KGHSH, LQKENI. The junction had 5 bases not matched to a gene; V was cut back by 6 bases and J by 1 base. The DNA for the CDR3 is TGTGCCAGCTCTCAGACAGGGCAGAACACCGGGGAGCTGTTTTTT. Its protein is CASSQTGQNTGELFF.

This chain connects TRBV19 to TRBJ1-6; 7 bases match TRBD1. The germline V gene encodes CDR1 LNHDA and CDR2 SQIVND (reference sequence). This CDR3 contains 15 residues. V lost 5 bases and J lost 8; bases outside the gene matches: 9. The DNA for the CDR3 is TGTGCCAGTAGTCGCGACAGGGTTTCGGATTCACCCCTCCACTTT. Translated: CASSRDRVSDSPLHF.

This chain links TRBV18 with TRBJ2-5, with D maybe TRBD2 (6 bases). The CDR3 consists of 14 residues. Germline CDR1 reads KGHSH; CDR2 reads LQKENI. Trimming cost V 1 base and J 5 bases, with 11 bases left between them. The DNA of the CDR3 is TGTGCCAGCTCACCACTCGGGAGCAGGGAGACCCAGTACTTC. Translation: CASSPLGSRETQYF.

V gene TRBV6-5 combines with J gene TRBJ2-1; 10 nucleotides agree with TRBD2. Unmatched junction bases numbered 8, after V lost 6 bases and J lost 9 bases. Looked up from germline, CDR1 is MNHEY and CDR2 is SVGAGI. CDR3 length: 14 amino acids. CDR3 in amino acids: CASRAGGQRSEQFF. CDR3 sequence (DNA): TGTGCCAGCAGAGCGGGGGGGCAAAGGAGTGAGCAGTTCTTC.

This rearrangement joins TRBV7-9 to TRBJ1-2; no reliable D call. The V end lost 6 bases, the J end lost 4 bases, and 18 bases lay between the germline ends. Germline-derived CDR1 and CDR2 are SEHNR and FQNEAQ (reference sequence). This CDR3 comprises 15 residues. The CDR3 loop reads CASRPPTSEAYGYTF. CDR3 nucleotide sequence: TGTGCCAGCAGACCGCCCACATCAGAAGCCTATGGCTACACCTTC. Supplemented by reference TRBV7-9 and TRBJ1-2, the full variable domain reads DTGVSQNPRHKITKRGQNVTFRCDPISEHNRLYWYRQTLGQGPEFLTYFQNEAQLEKSRLLSDRFSAERPKGSFSTLEIQRTEQGDSAMYLCASRPPTSEAYGYTFGSGTRLTVV.

This clone was detected a few times. The chain is built from TRBV18 and TRBJ2-7, with a tentative D call TRBD1 (5 bases). Looked up from germline, CDR1 is KGHSH and CDR2 is LQKENI. The CDR3 runs to 15 residues. Trimming removed 6 bases from V and 0 bases from J, with 15 bases in between. The CDR3 sequence is CASSPPQGNSYEQYF. The CDR3 bases are TGTGCCAGCTCCCCCCCCCAGGGCAACTCCTACGAGCAGTACTTC.

In the case of this clone: Other DNA sequences of this sample code for an identical CDR3. V and J are TRBV11-3 and TRBJ1-1; no clear D gene. V lost 5 bases and J 0 bases, leaving 7 bases between the germline ends. The CDR3 consists of 13 residues. Looked up from germline, CDR1 is SGHNT and CDR2 is YENEEA. The CDR3 sequence: CASSRGVNTEAFF. The CDR3 nucleotides read TGTGCCAGCAGCCGAGGTGTGAACACTGAAGCTTTCTTT.

The gene calls are TRBV19 and TRBJ1-5; 12 bases are shared with TRBD1. CDR1 is LNHDA and CDR2 is SQIVND in the germline V gene (reference sequence). The CDR3 contains 16 residues. V gave up 4 bases and J gave up 7 bases; unmatched junction bases: 8. The CDR3 DNA reads TGTGCCAGTAGTACCACCGGGACAGGGGGCGACCAGCCCCAGCATTTT. Encoded protein: CASSTTGTGGDQPQHF.

The rearrangement uses TRBV29-1 and TRBJ1-2, with D maybe TRBD1 (5 bases). The CDR3 has 13 amino acids. CDR1 is SQVTM, CDR2 ANQGSEA, per germline. V was clipped by 4 bases and J by 7 bases, with 16 bases between them. CDR3 DNA: TGCAGCGTTGCCCAGGGAGCCAGCGGTGGCTACACCTTC. This codes for CSVAQGASGGYTF. The variable domain in full, completed from reference TRBV29-1 and TRBJ1-2, reads SAVISQKPSRDICQRGTSLTIQCQVDSQVTMMFWYRQQPGQSLTLIATANQGSEATYESGFVIDKFPISRPNLTFSTLTVSNMSPEDSSIYLCSVAQGASGGYTFGSGTRLTVV.

The chain uses TRBV28 and TRBJ2-7, with D possibly matching TRBD2 (5 bases). CDR3 length equals 14 residues. Germline V gene lookup returns CDR1 MDHEN and CDR2 SYDVKM. With 3 bases removed from V and 3 bases from J, the gap between germline ends came to 12 bases. CDR3 DNA: TGTGCCAGCAGTTTCTCCGGGATGCTCTACGAGCAGTACTTC. This translates into CASSFSGMLYEQYF.

CDR3 bases: TGTGCCAGCAGCTTAGGGGTCCCGGGGTCCCCGAACACTGAAGCTTTCTTT. Its protein is CASSLGVPGSPNTEAFF. The chain employs TRBV7-8 and TRBJ1-1; D gene ambiguous. The germline V gene has CDR1 SGHVS and CDR2 FQNEAQ. The CDR3 is made up of 17 amino acids. Deletions cut 1 base from V and 1 base from J, with 16 bases between.

This chain uses TRBV15 with TRBJ1-1, with a possible D match to TRBD1 (6 bases). Trimming took off 3 bases at V and 5 bases at J, with 10 bases between the two ends. Germline V gives CDR1 LNHNV, CDR2 YYDKDF (reference sequence). CDR3 length: 13 residues. The CDR3 nucleotides read TGTGCCACCAGCAGGAGAGGGGGTACTGAAGCTTTCTTT. Protein sequence: CATSRRGGTEAFF.

The V gene is TRBV5-5, the J gene TRBJ1-4, with a tentative D call TRBD1 (6 bases). Trimming took off 4 bases at V and 7 bases at J, with 17 bases between the two ends. The germline V gene encodes CDR1 SGHKS and CDR2 YYEKEE (reference sequence). This CDR3 contains 15 residues. The CDR3 nucleotides are TGTGCCAGCAGCGGAATTGCAGGGGAGGGTGAAAAACTGTTTTTT. Translation gives CASSGIAGEGEKLFF.

J is TRBJ1-2 and V is TRBV4-3, with 8 bases lining up with TRBD1. From germline, CDR1 is LGHNA and CDR2 YSLEER. V lost 1 base to trimming and J lost 8 bases; unmatched junction nucleotides: 9. The CDR3 has 15 residues. The CDR3 reads CASSQVSTGDSGYTF. Here the CDR3 DNA reads TGCGCCAGCAGCCAAGTATCGACAGGGGATTCCGGCTACACCTTC.

This chain links TRBV4-3 with TRBJ1-3; D unclear. The V end lost 1 base, the J end lost 0 bases, and 10 bases lay between the germline ends. CDR1 LGHNA and CDR2 YSLEER come from the germline V gene. This CDR3 contains 16 residues. CDR3 protein: CASSQATSHSGNTIYF. The CDR3 DNA is TGCGCCAGCAGCCAAGCCACAAGCCACTCTGGAAACACCATATATTTT.

This chain links TRBV24-1 with TRBJ2-3; TRBD2 might be the D (5 bases). Germline V gene lookup returns CDR1 KGHDR and CDR2 SFDVKD. CDR3 length: 17 residues. V was trimmed by 2 bases and J by 6 bases, leaving 20 bases between them. This CDR3 reads CATSDWGVTPHLDTQYF. For the CDR3, the DNA is TGTGCCACCAGTGATTGGGGAGTAACACCGCACTTGGATACGCAGTATTTT.

This chain links TRBV5-5 with TRBJ1-2; tentative D call: TRBD1 (5 bases). The germline gives CDR1 SGHKS, CDR2 YYEKEE (reference sequence). This CDR3 comprises 15 residues. Trimming took off 4 bases at V and 4 bases at J, with 17 bases between the two ends. CDR3: CASSPGLQESYGYTF. The CDR3, as DNA: TGTGCCAGCAGCCCGGGCCTACAGGAATCCTATGGCTACACCTTC.

The chain joins TRBV5-5 to TRBJ2-2; the D gene is possibly TRBD1 (6 bases). Germline CDR1 and CDR2: SGHKS and YYEKEE (reference sequence). This CDR3 contains 16 residues. V was cut by 0 bases and J by 5 bases, with 14 bases left in between. CDR3 sequence: CASSLEATRGTGELFF. In nucleotides, the CDR3 is TGTGCCAGCAGCTTGGAAGCAACCAGGGGTACCGGGGAGCTGTTTTTT.

For the CDR3, the DNA is TGTGCCAGCAGCCCTGGGACAGACCACGGGGAGCTGTTTTTT. Encoded protein: CASSPGTDHGELFF. This sequence joins TRBV7-2 and TRBJ2-2; the match to TRBD1 covers 7 bases. V gave up 5 bases and J gave up 7 bases; unmatched junction bases: 7. Germline-derived CDR1 and CDR2 are SGHTA and FQGNSA. This CDR3 comprises 14 residues.

This rearrangement joins TRBV6-2 or TRBV6-3 to TRBJ2-1; weak D call: TRBD2 (5 bases). The CDR3 consists of 14 residues. Per germline, CDR1 MNHEY and CDR2 SVGEGT. Trimming shortened V by 2 bases and J by 5 bases, and 10 bases separated the two germline ends. The CDR3 is CASSYTRRNNEQFF. CDR3 nucleotide sequence: TGTGCCAGCAGTTACACGCGGAGGAACAATGAGCAGTTCTTC.

Only a few counts were recorded for this clone. The genes are TRBV18 and TRBJ1-3; 7 bases are a match to TRBD1. The V gene end was trimmed by 2 bases and the J gene end by 2 bases; junction bases not matched to a gene: 3. The CDR3 contains 15 residues. Looked up from germline, CDR1 is KGHSH and CDR2 is LQKENI. The CDR3 sequence: CASSPTTGTGNTIYF. In DNA, the CDR3 is TGTGCCAGCTCACCAACGACAGGGACTGGAAACACCATATATTTT.

This chain uses TRBV7-9 with TRBJ1-1; tentative D call: TRBD1 (6 bases). V shed 2 bases and J shed 8 bases, with 15 bases lying between them. Looked up from germline, CDR1 is SEHNR and CDR2 is FQNEAQ (reference sequence). The CDR3 is 14 residues long. The CDR3 sequence: CASSLTPGHGEAFF. Here the CDR3 DNA reads TGTGCCAGCAGCTTAACTCCGGGACATGGAGAAGCTTTCTTT.

V gene TRBV4-3 combines with J gene TRBJ2-5; D unclear. CDR1 and CDR2 (germline): LGHNA, YSLEER. The CDR3 is made up of 16 amino acids. V lost 0 bases and J 1 base, leaving 12 bases between the germline ends. The CDR3 is CASSQDPAPTQETQYF. The CDR3 DNA sequence: TGCGCCAGCAGCCAAGACCCCGCCCCGACCCAAGAGACCCAGTACTTC.

This clone was seen just once. V is TRBV28 and J is TRBJ1-6, with D uncertain. Germline-derived CDR1 and CDR2 are MDHEN and SYDVKM. V shed 3 bases and J shed 5 bases, with 11 bases lying between them. The CDR3 length is 15 residues. This CDR3 is CASSFLPPDNSPLHF. The CDR3 DNA follows: TGTGCCAGCAGTTTTTTACCCCCCGATAATTCACCCCTCCACTTT. The whole variable domain, filled in from reference TRBV28 and TRBJ1-6, reads DVKVTQSSRYLVKRTGEKVFLECVQDMDHENMFWYRQDPGLGLRLIYFSYDVKMKEKGDIPEGYSVSREKKERFSLILESASTNQTSMYLCASSFLPPDNSPLHFGNGTRLTVT.

This clone has only one observation. The chain is built from TRBV4-1 and TRBJ1-2; D not certain. V lost 2 bases and J 4 bases, leaving 14 bases between the germline ends. CDR1 and CDR2 (germline): MGHRA, YSYEKL. This CDR3 is built from 15 residues. This chain's CDR3 is CASSQPRDGFYGYTF. The CDR3 coding sequence is TGCGCCAGCAGCCAACCCCGTGACGGATTCTATGGCTACACCTTC.